This T cell receptor beta chain stems from a study of human T cells and chemical hapten exposure. At the level of the study: The patch tests put 0.01% DPC on the skin of the upper back and were read 6 days later. Patients having alopecia areata, totalis or universalis were mostly female.

The CDR3 consists of 13 residues. Looked up from germline, CDR1 is SEHNR and CDR2 is FQNEAQ (reference sequence). V lost 3 bases, J lost 7 bases, and 13 bases lay in between. The library tagged each cDNA molecule with unique molecular identifiers. TCRdb processed the RACE reads anew with MiXCR; each CDR3 protein has one entry. Of just under 350,000 distinct CDR3 sequences in the sample, 6% to 8.5% were seen once. General study points: It was expanded TCRs that formed significantly more large CDR3 similarity clusters than controls did.

Time point denoted: patch test 1, 2 weeks after DPC sensitization. Described treatment: therapeutic diphenylcyclopropenone sensitization with weekly scalp DPC. Details on this clonotype: Its antigen remains unidentified.

The sequences come from whole blood, collected in connection with sensitization to the hapten diphenylcyclopropenone (DPC). This clonotype was sampled from a woman between 18 and 30 years old with alopecia areata. Some clones in this sample may be carry-over from other donors' samples. V and J are TRBV7-9 and TRBJ2-7; no clear D gene. This chain's CDR3 is CASSFSISEEQYF. The CDR3 coding sequence is TGTGCCAGCAGCTTCTCCATTTCAGAGGAGCAGTACTTC.